This T cell receptor beta chain was captured in a study of cytomegalovirus exposure and HLA in healthy donors (dated by TCRdb to about 2017). Regarding the study in general: According to an earlier analysis of several hundred of the donors, about 170 million T cells yielded approximately 120 million unique TCR beta sequences and approximately 280 Gb of sequence data. Roughly 300 gigabases of sequencing data and 70 million to 85 million unique TCR sequences were included in an early release covering roughly 600 HLA-typed donors. Of the roughly 400 genotyped donors, over 65% fell in the genetic ancestry cluster associated with self-reported Caucasian donors. The study aimed to test whether signatures of past pathogen exposure could be identified by cataloging public T cell receptors. The study used immunosequencing to profile the T cell repertoires of some 600 subjects and linked those repertoires to cytomegalovirus serostatus. In addition to the first cohort of 666 subjects, a separate validation cohort of approximately 130 different subjects was used. The study combined high-throughput TCR immunosequencing, statistical association of individual TCRs with disease status, and machine learning to predict cytomegalovirus infection status. In a later analysis, previously published TCR beta repertoires from fewer than 750 donors were re-analyzed and high-resolution HLA genotyping was added so that TCR occurrence patterns could be studied. The later analysis used no new phenotypic data to find candidate immune exposures, relying instead on TCR beta sequences and their occurrence across donors. In an earlier analysis of a few hundred of the donors, high-throughput TCR beta sequencing was used to judge whether each TCR beta V gene segment behaved as functional or pseudogenic. Donor age, sex, ethnicity and CMV serostatus were compiled alongside the repertoire data. A later genetic analysis used genome-wide SNP genotypes for about three fifths of the 666 donors, treating that subset as a discovery cohort. Every repertoire in the discovery cohort had been generated on one and the same sequencing platform. HLA typing covered class I and class II loci at four-digit resolution. The number of typed donors differed by locus: about 629-640 for A, B, C, DRB1 and DQB1; 500 to 550 for DQA1; 600 to 610 for DPA1; and roughly 450 for DPB1. Five DR-DQ haplotypes were handled as single units for association and clustering because linkage in the cohort was strong. On average, around 200,000 unique TCR beta nucleotide sequences were sequenced per donor among a few hundred genotyped donors of the cohort, with roughly 18% of those sequences being non-productive.

Broader findings and caveats from the paper: A later analysis reported that several top co-occurrence clusters appeared linked to parvovirus B19, influenza, CMV and Epstein-Barr virus. The presence/absence analyses assumed that sequencing depth was roughly uniform across donors, and that assumption may not be true. The only immune exposure information available for the cohort was CMV serostatus. Linkage disequilibrium might explain the correlated functional status among segregating V segments, but an unknown experimental factor could not be ruled out. A few of the identified cytomegalovirus-associated TCR beta chains were confirmed in vitro to be specific for cytomegalovirus antigens. The authors suggested that the approach could potentially be extended to other disease states and immunological phenotypes. Across donors, most TCR sequences were observed very rarely, whereas some public TCRs were present in many individuals. In a later analysis, HLA-associated TCR beta chains showed more clonal expansion and lower generation probabilities than non-associated chains that were equally common. Cytomegalovirus status was reported to be diagnosed by the classifier with high specificity and sensitivity in both the original and validation cohorts. When HLA alleles, especially DR and DQ, strongly co-occurred, attributing TCR associations to individual alleles was difficult. Because the 87-base-pair reads could not distinguish some IMGT-functional V segments, including TRBV6-2 and TRBV6-3, those segments were excluded. Specific HLA alleles were associated with 15,000 to 20,000 TCR beta sequences at a false discovery rate of 0.05 in a later analysis. A cluster of highly shared sequence variants was judged likely to represent a technical artifact of the sequencing pipeline. Most CMV-associated TCR beta chains appeared to be HLA-restricted in a later analysis, and the HLA associations seemed to be driven largely by CMV exposure. Because HLA typing was missing for some donors at each locus, association tests included only the typed subset. In the study, some 180 TCR beta chains were listed as associated with cytomegalovirus. About 17 rarely observed V segments, including chromosome 9 orphons, were excluded from the earlier analysis of a few hundred of the donors because counts were too low. A further reported finding was that TCR beta sequences accurately predicted the HLA-A and HLA-B alleles for most subjects in the first cohort. A later analysis found that TCR association rates varied across HLA loci, with DRB1 alleles showing the most associated TCRs and HLA-C alleles the fewest. An earlier analysis of some 590 of the donors showed that most TCR beta V segments appeared in productive rearrangements either about 87% or about 30% of the time, which broadly matched IMGT annotations. This cohort had only TCR beta chains sequenced, and the lack of alpha or paired-chain data limited which features could be detected. V-gene and J-gene trimming of TCR beta chains was associated with a missense DCLRE1C variant in a later genetic analysis, and the association was replicated in an independent cohort. In a later genetic analysis, fewer N-insertions in productive TCRs were reported among donors in an Asian-associated ancestry cluster than the roughly 700-donor mean.

The cysteine opens and the phenylalanine closes a CDR3 of 14 amino acids. Only CDR3 DNA is held: 42 bases, read in frame from base 1. CDR1 and CDR2, looked up from the germline V gene (reference sequence), are SGHAT and FQDESV. Trimming removed 4 bases from V and 2 bases from J; the gene matches leave 3 bases unexplained. The cohort consisted of 600 to 700 healthy bone marrow donors. All cohort members were sampled while nominally healthy, although unrecorded immune exposures were likely present. The donor tested CMV seropositive and was one of the 289 seropositive cohort members. Every donor gave a peripheral blood sample, and the peripheral blood mononuclear cells from that sample were used for TCR beta sequencing. Genomic DNA was extracted from the blood cell samples with the Qiagen DNeasy Blood Extraction Kit. The library was produced with the immunoSEQ multiplex PCR assay. For the multiplex PCR, a mixture combining 60 forward primers for TCR Vbeta segments and 13 reverse primers for TCR Jbeta segments was used. A multiplex PCR assay on genomic DNA amplified the CDR3 region of rearranged TCR beta genes. The amplified TCR beta libraries were sequenced on the Illumina HiSeq System as 87-base-pair reads. As for the original processing: A later analysis counted tens of millions of unique TCR beta chains across the 650 to 800 repertoires, and 9 million to 14 million of these chains were shared by at least two donors. Raw reads were error-corrected and collapsed into unique sequences with a nearest-neighbor algorithm that merged closely related sequences to remove PCR and sequencing errors. CDR3 sequences were aligned to IMGT reference sequences to assign V, D and J gene segments. For a sequence to be retained, at least a six-nucleotide match to both a V gene segment and a J gene segment was required. Rearrangements were classified as productive when the CDR3 lacked stop codons and remained in frame with V and J, and all other rearrangements were classified as non-productive. Following IMGT convention, CDR3 was defined as the stretch from the second conserved V-encoded cysteine to the conserved J-encoded phenylalanine. Sequences without an unambiguous match to a single V gene segment were excluded from the earlier analysis of 587 of the donors. In an earlier analysis of approximately 550 of the donors, V segments were called functional above 56.7% productive rearrangements and were called segregating when the between-donor standard deviation exceeded 5%. A statistical classification framework was developed to diagnose cytomegalovirus status using the catalog of TCR beta chain sequences. V and J gene assignment, in a later analysis, came from comparing TCR nucleotide sequences with IMGT/GENE-DB human TR gene sequences. The TCRdist pipeline was used in a later analysis to assign CDR3 sequences and most-parsimonious VDJ recombination scenarios. In a later analysis, each TCR beta chain was defined by its CDR3 amino acid sequence together with its V-gene family, and reads without a unique V-gene family were excluded. In a later analysis, approximately 640 highly shared, low-generation-probability nucleotide sequences were removed to address suspected cross-contamination and a sequencing artifact. In a later analysis, a clonal expansion index was calculated for each public chain from normalized within-repertoire ranks of inferred template counts. A later analysis computed generation probabilities with a VDJ recombination model fitted to out-of-frame rearrangements, and checked the results against IGoR. In a later analysis, hypergeometric tests were used to score TCR-TCR, TCR-HLA and TCR-CMV co-occurrence, with a repertoire-size bias correction applied to TCR pairs. False discovery rates were estimated in a later analysis by permuting HLA or CMV assignments 20 times. In a later analysis, co-occurring TCRs were grouped using DBSCAN, and TCRdist sequence similarity was added for clustering within HLA-allele-positive subsets. For co-occurrence clustering, repertoires with fewer than 30,000 or more than 120,000 public chains were excluded, along with five or six repertoires with anomalous nucleotide sharing. TCRdb's version of the immuneACCESS table is confined to in-frame rearrangements and falls short of the full clone set. An unresolved V gene accounts for under half of the shortfall where checked; the remainder is of unknown origin. That table supplies the V and J calls and clone size; D and trimming were determined from the DNA. The sample table holds some 250,000 clones, of which about 80% were seen once. Together, the top ten hold almost 8% of the sample.

Comments on this clone: The specificity of this receptor is unknown. One base away there is no much larger clone; base qualities are not given.

Sequenced sample: PBMCs. This clonotype originated in a woman aged 60 to 75 in good health and CMV-seropositive. The chain is encoded by TRBV11-1 joined to TRBJ2-7; 9 junctional bases match TRBD1. The CDR3 reads CASSSRTGAYEQYF. At the DNA level, the sequence is TGTGCCAGCAGCTCCAGGACAGGGGCCTACGAGCAGTACTTC.